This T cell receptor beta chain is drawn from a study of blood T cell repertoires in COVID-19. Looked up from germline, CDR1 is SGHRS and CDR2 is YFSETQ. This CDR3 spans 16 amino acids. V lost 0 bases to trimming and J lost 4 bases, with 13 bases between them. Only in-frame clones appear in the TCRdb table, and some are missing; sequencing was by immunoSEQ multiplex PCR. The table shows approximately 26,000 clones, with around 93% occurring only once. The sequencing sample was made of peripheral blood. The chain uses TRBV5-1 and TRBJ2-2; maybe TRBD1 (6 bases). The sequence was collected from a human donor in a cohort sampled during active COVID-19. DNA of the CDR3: TGCGCCAGCAGCTTGGGGGGGAAGACAGGCACCGGGGAGCTGTTTTTT. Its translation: CASSLGGKTGTGELFF.